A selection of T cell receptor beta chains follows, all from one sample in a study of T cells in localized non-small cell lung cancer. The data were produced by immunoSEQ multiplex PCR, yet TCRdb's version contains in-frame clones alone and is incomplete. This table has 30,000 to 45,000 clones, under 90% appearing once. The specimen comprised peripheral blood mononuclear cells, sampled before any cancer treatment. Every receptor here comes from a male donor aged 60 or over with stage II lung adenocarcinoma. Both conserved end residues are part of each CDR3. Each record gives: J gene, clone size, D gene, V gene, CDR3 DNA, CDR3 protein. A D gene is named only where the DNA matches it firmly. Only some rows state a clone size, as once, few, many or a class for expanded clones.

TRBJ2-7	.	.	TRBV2	TGTGCCAGCAGATGGCAGGGCCACGAGCAGTACTTC	CASRWQGHEQYF
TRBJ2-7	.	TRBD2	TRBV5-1	TGCGCCAGCAGCCCCAAGACTAGCGGAAGGAACGAGCAGTACTTC	CASSPKTSGRNEQYF
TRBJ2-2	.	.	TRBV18	TGTGCCAGCTCGCTTGACTGGGGACGGAACACCGGGGAGCTGTTTTTT	CASSLDWGRNTGELFF
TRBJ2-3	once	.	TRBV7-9	TGTGCCAGCAGCTTCGTGAACCCGGTCTACCAGTATTTT	CASSFVNPVYQYF
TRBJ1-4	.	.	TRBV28	TGTGCCAGCCAACCCGGGGGGGCCGCAACTAATGAAAAACTGTTTTTT	CASQPGGAATNEKLFF
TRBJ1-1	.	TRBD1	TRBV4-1	TGCGCCAGCAGCCAAGTCGGGGGACAGGGACGGACTGAAGCTTTCTTT	CASSQVGGQGRTEAFF
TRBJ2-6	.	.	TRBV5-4	TGTGCCAGCAGCCTCGGCTCTGGGGCCAACGTCCTGACTTTC	CASSLGSGANVLTF
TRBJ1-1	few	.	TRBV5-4	TGTGCCAGCAGCTTGGCGGGCAGGGGCACTGAAGCTTTCTTT	CASSLAGRGTEAFF
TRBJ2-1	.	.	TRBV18	TGTGCCAGCTCACCACATCCCGAGGCTGAGCAGTTCTTC	CASSPHPEAEQFF
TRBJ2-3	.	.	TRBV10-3	TGTGCCACCTTAGCAGGGTTCACAGATACGCAGTATTTT	CATLAGFTDTQYF
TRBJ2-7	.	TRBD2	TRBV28	TGTGCCAGCAGTTCATATAGCGGGAAAGTCTACGAGCAGTACTTC	CASSSYSGKVYEQYF
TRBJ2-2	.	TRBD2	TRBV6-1	TGTGCCAGCACGGGCGCGGGGGCCGGGGAGCTGTTTTTT	CASTGAGAGELFF
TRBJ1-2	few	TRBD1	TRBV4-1	TGCGCCAGCAGCCAAGAGGAGAGACAGGGCCCCTATGGCTACACCTTC	CASSQEERQGPYGYTF
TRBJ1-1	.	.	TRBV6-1	TGTGCCAGCAGTGTCCGATATGAAGCTTTCTTT	CASSVRYEAFF
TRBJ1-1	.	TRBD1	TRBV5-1	TGCGCCAGCAGCTTGAAGACAGGGGGAGTCGGGGCAGACACTGAAGCTTTCTTT	CASSLKTGGVGADTEAFF
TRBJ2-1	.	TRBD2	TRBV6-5	TGTGCCAGCAGTCTCCTAGCGGGAGAAGCCAATGAGCAGTTCTTC	CASSLLAGEANEQFF
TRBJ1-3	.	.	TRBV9	TGTGCCAGCAGCTCCGGCGGGCACTCTGGAAACACCATATATTTT	CASSSGGHSGNTIYF
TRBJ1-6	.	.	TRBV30	TGTGCCTGGCGGCAGGGATCCGCCAATTCACCCCTCCACTTT	CAWRQGSANSPLHF
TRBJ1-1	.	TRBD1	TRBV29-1	TGCAGCGTGAGGGACAGGGCGAACACTGAAGCTTTCTTT	CSVRDRANTEAFF
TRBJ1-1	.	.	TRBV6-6	TGTGCCAGCAGTTACTCCATGACTGAAGCTTTCTTT	CASSYSMTEAFF
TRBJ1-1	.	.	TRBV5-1	TGCGCCAGCAGCTCCCAACCTGGAGCGTCGAACACTGAAGCTTTCTTT	CASSSQPGASNTEAFF
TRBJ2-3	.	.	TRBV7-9	TGTGCCAGCAGGTCCGACCGCTTTAGCACAGATACGCAGTATTTT	CASRSDRFSTDTQYF
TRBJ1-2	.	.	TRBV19	TGTGCCAGTAGTATTCGGAACACCCTCTATGGCTACACCTTC	CASSIRNTLYGYTF
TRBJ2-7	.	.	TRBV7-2	TGTGCCAGCAGCTTAGCCCGGACGGCGTCCTACGAGCAGTACTTC	CASSLARTASYEQYF
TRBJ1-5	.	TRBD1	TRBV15	TGTGCCACCAGCGGAGCCCGGGACAGGGGAGTTAGCAATCAGCCCCAGCATTTT	CATSGARDRGVSNQPQHF
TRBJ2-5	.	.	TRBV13	TGTGCCAGCAGCTTTGGCCGGGGAGACCGAGAGACCCAGTACTTC	CASSFGRGDRETQYF
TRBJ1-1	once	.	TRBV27	TGTGCCAGCATCCCTGACAGCCTTATGAACACTGAAGCTTTCTTT	CASIPDSLMNTEAFF
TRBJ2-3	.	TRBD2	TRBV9	TGTGCCAGCAGCGTAACGGGAGGCGCCGCAGTTGATACGCAGTATTTT	CASSVTGGAAVDTQYF
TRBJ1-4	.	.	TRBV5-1	TGCGCCTCCAGGGCTACTAATGAAAAACTGTTTTTT	CASRATNEKLFF
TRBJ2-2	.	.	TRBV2	TGTGCCAGCAGCCGAGTCGGTCCCGGGGAGCTGTTTTTT	CASSRVGPGELFF
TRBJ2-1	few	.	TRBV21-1	TGTGCCAGCAGCAAGGTCGGGGGGTCCCTAAACAATGAGCAGTTCTTC	CASSKVGGSLNNEQFF
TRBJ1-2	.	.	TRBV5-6	TGTGCCAGCAGCTCAACGGCTGGCTACACCTTC	CASSSTAGYTF
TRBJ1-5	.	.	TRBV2	TGTGCCAGCAGGGCGGACAGCCCCAATCAGCCCCAGCATTTT	CASRADSPNQPQHF
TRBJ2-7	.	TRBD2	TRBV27	TGTGCCAGCAGTCGGACTAGCGGCTACGAGCAGTACTTC	CASSRTSGYEQYF
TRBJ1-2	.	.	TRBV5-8	TGTGCCAGCAGCTTCGACAACTATGGCTACACCTTC	CASSFDNYGYTF
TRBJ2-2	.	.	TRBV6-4	TGTGCCAGCAGTGCACTTTTTCCGAACACCGGGGAGCTGTTTTTT	CASSALFPNTGELFF
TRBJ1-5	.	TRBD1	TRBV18	TGTGCCAGCTCACCACCGGGGACAGTAAATCAGCCCCAGCATTTT	CASSPPGTVNQPQHF
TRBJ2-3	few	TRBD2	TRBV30	TGTGCCTGGAGCCGACTAGCGACAGATACGCAGTATTTT	CAWSRLATDTQYF
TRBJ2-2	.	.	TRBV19	TGTGCCAGTAGGCGGGCGACGAACACCGGGGAGCTGTTTTTT	CASRRATNTGELFF
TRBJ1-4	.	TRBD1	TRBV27	TGTGCCAGCAGTTTAAAGAGGGACAGAGCTGAAAAACTGTTTTTT	CASSLKRDRAEKLFF
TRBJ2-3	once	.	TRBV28	TGTGCCAGCAGTCTCCAGGGGACAGATACGCAGTATTTT	CASSLQGTDTQYF
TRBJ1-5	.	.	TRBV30	TGTGCCTGGAGTGTACCATGGGCACTGAGCAATCAGCCCCAGCATTTT	CAWSVPWALSNQPQHF
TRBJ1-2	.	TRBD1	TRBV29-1	TGCAGCGCCGACATGGGACAGGGGTACGGCTACACCTTC	CSADMGQGYGYTF
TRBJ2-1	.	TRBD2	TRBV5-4	TGTGCCAGCAGTACCGGGACTAGCGGGAGGAAAGGGCAGTTCTTC	CASSTGTSGRKGQFF
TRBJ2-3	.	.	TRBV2	TGTGCCAGCAGGGGGGTACTAGTTGGAGAAGATACGCAGTATTTT	CASRGVLVGEDTQYF
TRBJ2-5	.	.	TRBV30	TGTGCCTTCCTCCGGGCTGGGGCTAACCAAGAGACCCAGTACTTC	CAFLRAGANQETQYF